The present T cell receptor (beta chain) was sequenced within a study of T cell repertoires in cytomegalovirus infection. In TCRdb, the reads were re-called with MiXCR into one record per CDR3 protein. This sample has hundreds of thousands of distinct CDR3 sequences; roughly 10% occur once, and the top ten carry about 10%. CDR3 length equals 17 residues. The V gene end was trimmed by 5 bases and the J gene end by 0 bases; junction bases not matched to a gene: 5. CDR1 SGHVS and CDR2 FQNEAQ come from the germline V gene. This clonotype was observed at least ten times. Sequences were obtained from PBMCs. The gene calls are TRBV7-8 and TRBJ2-7; 15 bases agree with TRBD2. The TCR sequence derives from a human donor in good health (CMV status not recorded). Some clones in this sample may be carry-over from other donors' samples. Written as DNA, the CDR3 is TGTGCCAGCAGCCCGGGACTAGCGGGAGGCCTCTCCTACGAGCAGTACTTC. Amino acids: CASSPGLAGGLSYEQYF. Combining the CDR3 with reference TRBV7-8 and TRBJ2-7 gives the whole variable domain GAGVSQSPRYKVAKRGQDVALRCDPISGHVSLFWYQQALGQGPEFLTYFQNEAQLDKSGLPSDRFFAERPEGSVSTLKIQRTQQEDSAVYLCASSPGLAGGLSYEQYFGPGTRLTVT.